Following are 10 T cell receptor beta chains from one sample sequenced in a study of beta chain features in type 1 diabetes. No antigen has been assigned to these receptors. Reverse transcription of all isolated RNA meant that expressed TCRB transcripts were sequenced. Measured with immunoSEQ multiplex PCR; TCRdb has only the in-frame clones, and not every one. The sample includes 300,000 to 350,000 clones, approximately 13% of them seen just once. General study results and limits: Among patients with Type 1 diabetes, TCRB CDR3s were moderately but significantly shorter in every one of the four CD4+ subsets.

Material for sequencing was naive CD4+ T cells from blood. Receptor source: a woman between 18 and 29 years old with type 1 diabetes.

This clone was seen a handful of times. The chain combines TRBV7-2 with TRBJ2-7, with D unresolved. The CDR3 spans 13 residues. The V gene lost 6 bases and the J gene lost 3 bases, with 12 bases spanning the gap. CDR1 and CDR2 from the germline V gene are SGHTA and FQGNSA. The CDR3 protein is CASRSTAVYEQYF. In DNA form, the CDR3 reads TGTGCCAGCAGATCTACCGCGGTCTACGAGCAGTACTTC. Based on the CDR3 plus reference TRBV7-2 and TRBJ2-7, the full variable domain is GAGVSQSPSNKVTEKGKDVELRCDPISGHTALYWYRQSLGQGLEFLIYFQGNSAPDKSGLPSDRFSAERTGGSVSTLTIQRTQQEDSAVYLCASRSTAVYEQYFGPGTRLTVT.

This clone was counted a few times. The chain recombines TRBV6-6 with TRBJ2-7, with 8 bases fitting TRBD1. The CDR3 consists of 14 residues. V lost 4 bases, J lost 2 bases, and 4 bases stayed unmatched. The germline V gene has CDR1 MNHNY and CDR2 SVGAGI (reference sequence). The CDR3 is CASSSTTGAYEQYV. Written as DNA, the CDR3 is TGTGCCAGCAGTTCTACGACAGGGGCCTACGAGCAGTACGTC.

This clone was seen only a few times. This chain joins TRBV19 and TRBJ2-1; D is possibly TRBD1 (5 bases). The V and J ends lost 6 bases and 7 bases respectively, with 19 bases between them. The germline V gene encodes CDR1 LNHDA and CDR2 SQIVND (reference sequence). CDR3 length: 15 residues. CDR3: CASRAHGVRGNEQFF. CDR3 sequence (DNA): TGTGCCAGTAGGGCGCACGGAGTTAGGGGAAATGAGCAGTTCTTC.

This clone turned up a few times. J is TRBJ2-1 and V is TRBV15; 7 bases agree with TRBD1. The CDR3 covers 14 residues. From germline, CDR1 is LNHNV and CDR2 YYDKDF (reference sequence). J lost 4 bases, V lost 5 bases, and 5 bases had no gene match. CDR3 coding DNA: TGTGCCACCAGCCCTCGGACAGGATACAATGAGCAGTTCTTC. Translating it yields CATSPRTGYNEQFF.

V and J are TRBV7-3 and TRBJ2-1; 9 bases align to TRBD2. Germline V lookup: CDR1 SGHTA, CDR2 FQGTGA. The CDR3 loop spans 16 amino acids. J was trimmed by 3 bases and V by 5 bases; bases with no gene match: 8. The CDR3 region is CASSLTGTSRYNEQFF. CDR3 sequence (DNA): TGTGCCAGCAGCCTTACGGGGACTAGCCGCTACAATGAGCAGTTCTTC.

This chain uses TRBV21-1 with TRBJ1-2. TRBV21-1 is deemed a pseudogene. CDR3 size: 12 residues. The CDR3: CASSKGRGPGFF. CDR3 in DNA: TGTGCCAGCAGCAAAGGAAGAGGTCCCGGGTTTTTC.

The chain couples TRBV5-1 to TRBJ2-5, with TRBD2 matching over 12 bases. Germline CDR1 reads SGHRS; CDR2 reads YFSETQ. The V and J ends lost 4 bases and 6 bases, in that order; junction bases with no gene match: 10. CDR3 length equals 16 residues. CDR3 protein: CASSLGLAGTQQTQYF. CDR3 DNA sequence: TGCGCCAGCAGCCTGGGACTAGCGGGTACACAGCAGACCCAGTACTTC.

A few counts support this clone. This sequence joins TRBV30 and TRBJ2-7; D is unresolved. The germline V and J ends were trimmed by 1 base and 5 bases, with 9 bases remaining between them. This CDR3 region has 12 residues. From germline, CDR1 is GTSNPN and CDR2 SVGIG (reference sequence). The CDR3 reads CAWSAPPDEQYF. CDR3 bases: TGTGCCTGGAGTGCGCCTCCAGACGAGCAGTACTTC.

The rearrangement uses TRBV7-8 and TRBJ2-1; 7 nucleotides match TRBD2. Germline values: CDR1 SGHVS, CDR2 FQNEAQ. This CDR3 contains 16 residues. The V segment lost 5 bases and the J segment 4 bases; nucleotides outside the gene matches: 11. CDR3 protein: CASSPGRVLFYNEQFF. The CDR3 DNA reads TGTGCCAGCAGCCCGGGGAGGGTTCTGTTTTACAATGAGCAGTTCTTC.

This rearrangement joins TRBV5-1 to TRBJ2-7; 7 bases fit TRBD1. The CDR3 is made up of 17 amino acids. With 3 bases clipped from V and 2 bases from J, the junction kept 14 bases outside the gene matches. CDR1 and CDR2 from the germline V gene are SGHRS and YFSETQ. CDR3 bases: TGCGCCAGCAGCTGGAACTCCGGGACAGTCGATACCTACGAGCAGTACTTC. Encoded protein: CASSWNSGTVDTYEQYF.